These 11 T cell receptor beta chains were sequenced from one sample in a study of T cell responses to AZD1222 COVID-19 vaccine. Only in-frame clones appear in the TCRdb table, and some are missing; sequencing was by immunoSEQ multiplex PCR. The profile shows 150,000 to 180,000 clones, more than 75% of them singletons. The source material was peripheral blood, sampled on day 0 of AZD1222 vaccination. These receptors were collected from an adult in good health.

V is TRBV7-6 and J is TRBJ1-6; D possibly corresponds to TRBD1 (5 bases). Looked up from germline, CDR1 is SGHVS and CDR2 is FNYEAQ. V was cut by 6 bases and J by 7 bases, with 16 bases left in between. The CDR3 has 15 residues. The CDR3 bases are TGTGCCAGCAGATCGAATCAGGGTGAAAATTCACCCCTCCACTTT. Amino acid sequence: CASRSNQGENSPLHF.

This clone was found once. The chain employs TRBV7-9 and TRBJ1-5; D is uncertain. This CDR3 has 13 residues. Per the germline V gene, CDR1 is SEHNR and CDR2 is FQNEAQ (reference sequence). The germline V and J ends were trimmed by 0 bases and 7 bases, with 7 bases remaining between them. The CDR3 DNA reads TGTGCCAGCAGCTTAGCGTGGGGACAGCCCCAGCATTTT. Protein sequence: CASSLAWGQPQHF.

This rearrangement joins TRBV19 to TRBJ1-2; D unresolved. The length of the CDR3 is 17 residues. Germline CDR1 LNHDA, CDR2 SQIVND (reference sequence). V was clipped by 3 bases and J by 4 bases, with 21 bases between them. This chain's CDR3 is CASSMSTALGSRYGYTF. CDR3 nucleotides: TGTGCCAGTAGTATGAGTACAGCGTTGGGTTCCCGCTATGGCTACACCTTC. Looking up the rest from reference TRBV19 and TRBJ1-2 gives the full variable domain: DGGITQSPKYLFRKEGQNVTLSCEQNLNHDAMYWYRQDPGQGLRLIYYSQIVNDFQKGDIAEGYSVSREKKESFPLTVTSAQKNPTAFYLCASSMSTALGSRYGYTFGSGTRLTVV.

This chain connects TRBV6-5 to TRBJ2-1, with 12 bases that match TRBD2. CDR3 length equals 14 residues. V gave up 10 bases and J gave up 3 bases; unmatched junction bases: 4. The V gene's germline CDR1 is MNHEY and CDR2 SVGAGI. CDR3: CATLLAGGYNEQFF. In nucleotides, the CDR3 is TGTGCCACCCTACTAGCGGGAGGCTACAATGAGCAGTTCTTC.

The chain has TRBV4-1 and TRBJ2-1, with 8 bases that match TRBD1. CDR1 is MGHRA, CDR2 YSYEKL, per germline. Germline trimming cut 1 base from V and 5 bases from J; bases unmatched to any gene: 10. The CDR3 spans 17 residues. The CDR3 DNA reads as TGCGCCAGCAGCCAAGTTGAGGCAGGGGGCACAAACAATGAGCAGTTCTTC. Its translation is CASSQVEAGGTNNEQFF.

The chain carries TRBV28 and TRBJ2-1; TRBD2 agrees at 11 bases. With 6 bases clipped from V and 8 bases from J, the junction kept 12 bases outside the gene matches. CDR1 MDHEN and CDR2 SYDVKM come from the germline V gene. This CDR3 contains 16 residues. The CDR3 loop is CASSLDSGGVGDEQFF. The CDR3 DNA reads TGTGCCAGCAGCCTCGATAGCGGGGGGGTCGGCGATGAGCAGTTCTTC.

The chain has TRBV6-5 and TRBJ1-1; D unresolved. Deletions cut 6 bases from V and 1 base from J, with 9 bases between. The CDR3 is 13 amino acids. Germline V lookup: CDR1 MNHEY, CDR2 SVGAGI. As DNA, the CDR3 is TGTGCCAGCAGCCTCACTAAGAACACTGAAGCTTTCTTT. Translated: CASSLTKNTEAFF.

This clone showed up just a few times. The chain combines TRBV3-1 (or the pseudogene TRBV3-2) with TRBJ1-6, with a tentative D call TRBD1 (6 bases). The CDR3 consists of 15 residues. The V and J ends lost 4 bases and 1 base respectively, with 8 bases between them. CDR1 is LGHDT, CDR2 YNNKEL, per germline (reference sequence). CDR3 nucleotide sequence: TGTGCCAGCAGCCCCCAGGGGTCCTATAATTCACCCCTCCACTTT. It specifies CASSPQGSYNSPLHF.

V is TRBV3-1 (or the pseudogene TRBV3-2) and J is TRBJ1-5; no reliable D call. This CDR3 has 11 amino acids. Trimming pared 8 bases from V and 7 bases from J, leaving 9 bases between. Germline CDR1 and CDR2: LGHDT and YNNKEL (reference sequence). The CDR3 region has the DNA TGTGCCAGCCCATGGTGGCAGCCCCAGCATTTT. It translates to CASPWWQPQHF.

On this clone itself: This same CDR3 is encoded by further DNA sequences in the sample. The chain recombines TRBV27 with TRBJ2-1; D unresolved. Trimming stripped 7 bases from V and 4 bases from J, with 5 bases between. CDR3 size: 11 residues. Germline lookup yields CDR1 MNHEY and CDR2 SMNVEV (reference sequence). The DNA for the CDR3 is TGTGCCAGCACTCAATACAATGAGCAGTTCTTC. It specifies CASTQYNEQFF.

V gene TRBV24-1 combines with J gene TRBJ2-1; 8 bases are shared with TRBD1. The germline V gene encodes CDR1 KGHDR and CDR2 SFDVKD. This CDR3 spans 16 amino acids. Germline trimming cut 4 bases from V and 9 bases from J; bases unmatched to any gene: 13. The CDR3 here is CATSDPPRGRGVEQFF. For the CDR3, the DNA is TGTGCCACCAGTGACCCCCCCAGGGGGCGAGGGGTTGAGCAGTTCTTC.